This T cell receptor (beta chain) was recorded in a study of shared clonotypes between healthy human individuals. Study-level background: CD4 naive and CD4 memory each took three plates per donor, while CD8 naive took two and CD8 memory one.

Deep-level running was used for the assay. Authors' processing steps: Junction-only immunoSEQ data arrived without quality scores, meaning filtering differed. Repertoires were generated with immunoSEQ multiplex PCR, while TCRdb's copy carries only in-frame clones and drops some. The V and J calls and clone size come from that table; D and trimming were worked out from the DNA. The sample carries some 630,000 clones, about 78% recorded once. This clone was seen a few times. There are 17 residues in the CDR3. Germline V gene lookup returns CDR1 LNHDA and CDR2 SQIVND (reference sequence). The V and J ends lost 10 bases and 0 bases respectively, with 22 bases between them.

Input material: memory CD4+ T cells sorted from blood. Documented subset: CD45RA-negative fraction. The chain carries TRBV19 and TRBJ1-5; a possible D gene is TRBD1 (5 bases). The clonotype was recovered from a woman aged 25-40 years in good health. CDR3 sequence: CATARGGYSYSNQPQHF. The CDR3 nucleotides are TGTGCCACCGCCCGGGGCGGATACTCATATAGCAATCAGCCCCAGCATTTT.